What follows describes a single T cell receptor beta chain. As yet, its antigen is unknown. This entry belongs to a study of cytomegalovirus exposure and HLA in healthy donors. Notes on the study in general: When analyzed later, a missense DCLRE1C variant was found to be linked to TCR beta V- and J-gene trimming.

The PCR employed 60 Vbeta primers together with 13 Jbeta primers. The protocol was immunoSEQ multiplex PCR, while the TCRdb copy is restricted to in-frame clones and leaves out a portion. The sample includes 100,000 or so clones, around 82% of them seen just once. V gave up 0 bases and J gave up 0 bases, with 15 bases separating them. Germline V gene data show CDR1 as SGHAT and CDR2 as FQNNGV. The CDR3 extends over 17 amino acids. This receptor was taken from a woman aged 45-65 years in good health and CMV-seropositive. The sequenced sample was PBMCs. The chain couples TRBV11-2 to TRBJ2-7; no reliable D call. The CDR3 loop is CASSLDAKPGSSYEQYF. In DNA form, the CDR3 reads TGTGCCAGCAGCTTAGATGCTAAACCCGGTAGCTCCTACGAGCAGTACTTC.